This T cell receptor beta chain was recorded in a study of blood T cell repertoires in COVID-19. Study overall: Spain, Italy and the United States supplied samples that represented acute and convalescent COVID-19. T cells, B-cell-depleted T cells, or PBMCs provided the cDNA or gDNA that served as material.

Under the authors' procedure: Reference gene primer amplification yielded estimated nucleated cell counts. Libraries were prepared by immunoSEQ multiplex PCR; TCRdb keeps only in-frame clonotypes and omits some of them. V and J calls and clone size follow that table, whereas D and trimming were derived from the DNA. The table has tens of thousands of clones, about nine tenths seen once. This clone came up once. This CDR3 contains 16 residues. The germline CDR1 and CDR2 sequences are MNHNS and SASEGT. Trimming cost V 4 bases and J 2 bases; bases outside gene matches: 10. V and J are TRBV6-1 and TRBJ1-2; 7 bases are shared with TRBD1. What was sequenced was peripheral blood. This clonotype was obtained from a woman aged 70-85 years with active COVID-19. The CDR3 reads CASSAETGSGNYGYTF. CDR3 in DNA: TGTGCCAGCAGTGCAGAGACAGGGTCGGGGAACTATGGCTACACCTTC.